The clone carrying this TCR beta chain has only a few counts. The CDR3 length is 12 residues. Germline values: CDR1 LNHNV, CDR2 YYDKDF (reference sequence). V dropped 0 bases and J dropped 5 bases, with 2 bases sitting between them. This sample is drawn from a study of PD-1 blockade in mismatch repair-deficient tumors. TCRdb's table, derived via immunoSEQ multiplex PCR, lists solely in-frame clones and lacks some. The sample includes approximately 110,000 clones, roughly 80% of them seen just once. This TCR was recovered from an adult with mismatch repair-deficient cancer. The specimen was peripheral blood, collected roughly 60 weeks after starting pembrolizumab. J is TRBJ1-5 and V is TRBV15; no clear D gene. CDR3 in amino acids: CATSRDDQPQHF. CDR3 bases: TGTGCCACCAGCAGAGATGATCAGCCCCAGCATTTT.